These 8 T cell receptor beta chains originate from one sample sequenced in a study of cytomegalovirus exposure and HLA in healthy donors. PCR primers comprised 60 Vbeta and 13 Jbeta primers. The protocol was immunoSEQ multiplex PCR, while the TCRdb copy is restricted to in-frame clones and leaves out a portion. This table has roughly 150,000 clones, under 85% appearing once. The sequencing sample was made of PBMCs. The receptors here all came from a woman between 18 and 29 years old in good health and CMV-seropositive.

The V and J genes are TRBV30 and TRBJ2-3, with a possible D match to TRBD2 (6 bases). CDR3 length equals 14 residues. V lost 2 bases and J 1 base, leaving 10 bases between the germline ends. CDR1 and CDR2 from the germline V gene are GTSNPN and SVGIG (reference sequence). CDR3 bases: TGTGCCTGGAGTCGGTGGGGGGGCACAGATACGCAGTATTTT. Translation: CAWSRWGGTDTQYF.

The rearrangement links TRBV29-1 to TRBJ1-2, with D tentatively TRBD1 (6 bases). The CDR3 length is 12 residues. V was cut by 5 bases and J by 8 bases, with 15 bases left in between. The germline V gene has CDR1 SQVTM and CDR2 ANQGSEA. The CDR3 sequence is CSVNNRDGGYTF. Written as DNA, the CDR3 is TGCAGCGTTAATAACAGGGATGGGGGCTACACCTTC.

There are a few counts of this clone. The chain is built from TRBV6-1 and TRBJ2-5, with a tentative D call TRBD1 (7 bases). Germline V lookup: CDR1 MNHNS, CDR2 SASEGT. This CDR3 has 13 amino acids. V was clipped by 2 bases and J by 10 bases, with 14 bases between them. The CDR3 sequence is CASSERRGRNQYF. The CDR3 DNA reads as TGTGCCAGCAGTGAAAGGAGGGGGCGAAACCAGTACTTC.

The CDR3 loop is CASSTGTESSYEQYF. The CDR3 nucleotides read TGTGCCAGTAGTACCGGGACAGAGAGCTCCTACGAGCAGTACTTC. The rearrangement joins TRBV19 to TRBJ2-7, with TRBD1 identical over 7 bases. CDR3 length: 15 residues. Trimming took 4 bases from V and 0 from J; bases not matched to a gene: 6. Germline V gene sequence: CDR1 LNHDA, CDR2 SQIVND (reference sequence).

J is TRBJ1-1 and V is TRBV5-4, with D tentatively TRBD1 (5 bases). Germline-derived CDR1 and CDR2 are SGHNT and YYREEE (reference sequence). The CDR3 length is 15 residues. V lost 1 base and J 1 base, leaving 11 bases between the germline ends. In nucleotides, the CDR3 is TGTGCCAGCAGCTTGTTGGGACTCAAGAACACTGAAGCTTTCTTT. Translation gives CASSLLGLKNTEAFF.

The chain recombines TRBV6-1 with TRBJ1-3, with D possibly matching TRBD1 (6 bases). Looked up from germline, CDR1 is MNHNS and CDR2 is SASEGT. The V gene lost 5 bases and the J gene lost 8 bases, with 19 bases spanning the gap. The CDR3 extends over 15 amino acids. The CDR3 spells CASSQRNRERYTIYF. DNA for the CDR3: TGTGCCAGCAGTCAAAGAAACAGGGAGCGGTACACCATATATTTT.

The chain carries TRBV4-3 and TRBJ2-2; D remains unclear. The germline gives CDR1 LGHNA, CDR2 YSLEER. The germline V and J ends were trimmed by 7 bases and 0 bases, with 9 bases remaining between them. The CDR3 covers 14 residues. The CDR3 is CASTPGSNTGELFF. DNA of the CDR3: TGCGCCAGCACTCCAGGATCGAACACCGGGGAGCTGTTTTTT.

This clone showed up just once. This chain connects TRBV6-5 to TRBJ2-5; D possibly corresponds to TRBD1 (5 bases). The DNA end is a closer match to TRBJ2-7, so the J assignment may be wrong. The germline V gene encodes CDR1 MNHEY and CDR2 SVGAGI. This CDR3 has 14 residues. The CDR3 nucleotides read TGTGCCAGCAGTCAATACAGGAATCCCTACGAGCAGTACTTC. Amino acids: CASSQYRNPYEQYF.